These T cell receptor beta chains were read from a single sample in a study of cytomegalovirus exposure and HLA in healthy donors. Sequencing was performed with immunoSEQ multiplex PCR; in TCRdb, only in-frame clones are kept and a portion is missing. The sample carries 80,000 to 95,000 clones, around 86% recorded once. Sequencing input: PBMCs. These receptors came from a man aged 30-40 years in good health and CMV-seropositive. The CDR3 runs from the conserved cysteine through the conserved F or W. A D gene is named only where the DNA matches it firmly. Clone sizes are given selectively: once, few, many, or a class where the clone is expanded.

J gene,V gene,clone size,D gene,CDR3 protein,CDR3 DNA
TRBJ2-5,TRBV6-1,NA,NA,CASSETFSRGVQETQYF,TGTGCCAGCAGTGAAACCTTCTCTCGAGGTGTCCAAGAGACCCAGTACTTC
TRBJ1-2,TRBV28,NA,TRBD1,CASSLKTGGADGYTF,TGTGCCAGCAGTTTAAAAACAGGGGGCGCAGATGGCTACACCTTC
TRBJ2-1,TRBV18,NA,NA,CASSQGGTRLLQGGGEQFF,TGTGCCAGCTCACAGGGGGGGACAAGGCTCCTACAAGGAGGGGGTGAGCAGTTCTTC
TRBJ2-1,TRBV10-1,NA,TRBD2,CASSELIAGRLNEQFF,TGCGCCAGCAGCGAGCTGATAGCGGGACGACTGAATGAGCAGTTCTTC
TRBJ1-5,TRBV27,NA,NA,CASSSQQGGYQPQHF,TGTGCCAGCAGTTCCCAACAGGGAGGGTATCAGCCCCAGCATTTT
TRBJ1-1,TRBV6-1,few,TRBD1,CASRAGQGWDTEAFF,TGTGCCAGCAGGGCCGGACAGGGGTGGGACACTGAAGCTTTCTTT
TRBJ1-1,TRBV6-5,few,NA,CASSPIVWSTEAFF,TGTGCCAGCAGTCCTATCGTCTGGTCCACTGAAGCTTTCTTT
TRBJ2-3,TRBV13,few,NA,CASSFPTNTQYF,TGTGCCAGCAGCTTTCCCACAAATACGCAGTATTTT
TRBJ2-5,TRBV5-4,once,NA,CASSSGHEETQYF,TGTGCCAGCAGCTCGGGACATGAAGAGACCCAGTACTTC
TRBJ2-1,TRBV9,NA,NA,CASSVDGLSHNEQFF,TGTGCCAGCAGCGTAGATGGACTTTCGCACAATGAGCAGTTCTTC
TRBJ2-7,TRBV5-4,NA,NA,CASRLDSSSYEQYF,TGTGCCAGCAGATTGGACAGTAGCTCCTACGAGCAGTACTTC
TRBJ1-1,TRBV6-6,NA,NA,CASSYPKNTEAFF,TGTGCCAGCAGTTACCCAAAAAACACTGAAGCTTTCTTT
TRBJ2-7,TRBV4-2,NA,TRBD2,CASSQDIVGEGREQYF,TGTGCCAGCAGCCAAGATATCGTAGGGGAGGGCCGTGAGCAGTACTTC
TRBJ2-5,TRBV13,NA,TRBD2,CASSLPGLAATETQYF,TGTGCCAGCAGCTTACCGGGACTAGCGGCCACAGAGACCCAGTACTTC
TRBJ2-5,TRBV5-1,NA,NA,CASSERAVGQETQYF,TGCGCCAGCAGCGAGAGAGCGGTAGGCCAAGAGACCCAGTACTTC
TRBJ2-7,TRBV11-2,few,TRBD1,CASSFLLGQGINSYEQYF,TGTGCCAGCAGCTTCCTCCTCGGACAGGGAATAAACTCCTACGAGCAGTACTTC
TRBJ1-2,TRBV28,few,TRBD1,CASSLPGTGSGLGYTF,TGTGCCAGCAGTTTACCCGGGACAGGGTCTGGGTTAGGCTACACCTTC
TRBJ1-1,TRBV6-6,NA,NA,CASSYTQGPVNTEAFF,TGTGCCAGCAGTTACACTCAGGGCCCCGTGAACACTGAAGCTTTCTTT
TRBJ1-6,TRBV6-5,once,NA,CASSYSGLKTSPLHF,TGTGCCAGCAGTTACTCTGGGCTTAAGACTTCACCCCTCCACTTT
TRBJ2-5,TRBV7-9,NA,TRBD1,CASSPARQGKRETQYF,TGTGCCAGCAGCCCGGCAAGACAGGGGAAAAGGGAGACCCAGTACTTC
TRBJ2-2,TRBV19,NA,TRBD1,CASHSIQGVAGELFF,TGTGCCAGTCACTCTATACAGGGGGTGGCCGGGGAGCTGTTTTTT
TRBJ2-2,TRBV2,NA,NA,CASSVLQAENTGELFF,TGTGCCAGCAGTGTTCTCCAAGCGGAGAACACCGGGGAGCTGTTTTTT
TRBJ1-3,TRBV5-1,NA,NA,CASSLVGTLSGNTIYF,TGCGCCAGCAGCTTGGTAGGGACACTCTCTGGAAACACCATATATTTT
TRBJ1-1,TRBV5-1,NA,NA,CASSLAVLNTEAFF,TGCGCCAGCAGCTTGGCAGTCTTGAACACTGAAGCTTTCTTT
TRBJ2-5,TRBV6-1,NA,NA,CASSEGAGGQETQYF,TGTGCCAGCAGTGAAGGGGCAGGGGGGCAAGAGACCCAGTACTTC
TRBJ2-5,TRBV19,NA,TRBD1,CASRRQGLETQYF,TGTGCCAGTAGGAGACAGGGCTTGGAGACCCAGTACTTC
TRBJ2-3,TRBV9,NA,NA,CASSVTPDTTDTQYF,TGTGCCAGCAGCGTAACTCCGGACACCACAGATACGCAGTATTTT
TRBJ2-5,TRBV2,once,NA,CASTQHSPYQETQYF,TGTGCCAGCACACAACACAGCCCGTACCAAGAGACCCAGTACTTC
TRBJ1-5,TRBV10-3,NA,NA,CAISERGKDQPQHF,TGTGCCATCAGTGAAAGGGGAAAGGATCAGCCCCAGCATTTT